The present T cell receptor (beta chain) was sequenced within a study of T cell responses to AZD1222 COVID-19 vaccine. V was pared by 0 bases and J by 4 bases, with 7 bases between. This CDR3 comprises 14 residues. Germline lookup yields CDR1 SGDLS and CDR2 YYNGEE. The count of this clone is one. TCRdb keeps only in-frame clones here, not all; method: immunoSEQ multiplex PCR. Of roughly 200,000 clones in the sample, 90% to 95% were seen once. The origin of this receptor is an adult who received the AZD1222 COVID-19 vaccine. The chain uses TRBV9 and TRBJ2-2; tentative D call: TRBD1 (6 bases). Sequenced material: peripheral blood, taken 28 days after the second AZD1222 dose. The CDR3 loop reads CASSVETGTGELFF. The DNA of the CDR3 is TGTGCCAGCAGCGTAGAGACAGGCACCGGGGAGCTGTTTTTT.